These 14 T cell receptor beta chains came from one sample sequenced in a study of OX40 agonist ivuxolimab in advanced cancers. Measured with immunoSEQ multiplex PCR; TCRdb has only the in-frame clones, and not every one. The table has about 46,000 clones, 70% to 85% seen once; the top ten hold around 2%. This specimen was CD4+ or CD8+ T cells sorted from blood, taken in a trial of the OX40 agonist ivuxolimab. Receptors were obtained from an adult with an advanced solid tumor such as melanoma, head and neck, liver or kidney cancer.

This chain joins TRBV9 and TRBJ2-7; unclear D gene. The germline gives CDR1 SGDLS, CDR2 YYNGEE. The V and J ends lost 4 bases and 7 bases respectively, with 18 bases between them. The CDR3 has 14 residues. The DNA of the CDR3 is TGTGCCAGCAGCCCCCGGGCGATCGAAGGGGAGCAGTACTTC. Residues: CASSPRAIEGEQYF.

The CDR3 sequence is CASSGGLGQHPEAFF. DNA of the CDR3: TGTGCCAGCAGCGGGGGTCTCGGGCAGCACCCTGAAGCTTTCTTT. V gene TRBV9 combines with J gene TRBJ1-1; unclear D gene. The CDR3 consists of 15 residues. The germline V gene has CDR1 SGDLS and CDR2 YYNGEE. Trimming removed 3 bases from V and 6 bases from J, with 18 bases in between.

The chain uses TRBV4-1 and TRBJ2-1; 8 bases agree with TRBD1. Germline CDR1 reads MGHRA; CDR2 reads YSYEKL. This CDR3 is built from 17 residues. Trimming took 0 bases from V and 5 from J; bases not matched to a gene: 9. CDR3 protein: CASSQDPQGAQDNEQFF. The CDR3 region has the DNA TGCGCCAGCAGCCAAGATCCGCAGGGGGCGCAGGACAATGAGCAGTTCTTC.

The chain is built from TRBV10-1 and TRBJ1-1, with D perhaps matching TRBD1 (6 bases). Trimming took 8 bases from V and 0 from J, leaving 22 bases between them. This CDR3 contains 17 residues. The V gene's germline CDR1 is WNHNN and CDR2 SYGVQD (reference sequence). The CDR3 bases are TGCGCCAGCGGTAGGTTAAAGCAGGGGCGCTTGAACACTGAAGCTTTCTTT. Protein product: CASGRLKQGRLNTEAFF.

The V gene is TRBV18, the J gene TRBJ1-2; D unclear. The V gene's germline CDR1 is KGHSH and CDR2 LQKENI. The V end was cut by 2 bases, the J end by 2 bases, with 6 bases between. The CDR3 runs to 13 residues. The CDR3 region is CASSPGRNYGYTF. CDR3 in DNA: TGTGCCAGCTCACCAGGGAGGAACTATGGCTACACCTTC.

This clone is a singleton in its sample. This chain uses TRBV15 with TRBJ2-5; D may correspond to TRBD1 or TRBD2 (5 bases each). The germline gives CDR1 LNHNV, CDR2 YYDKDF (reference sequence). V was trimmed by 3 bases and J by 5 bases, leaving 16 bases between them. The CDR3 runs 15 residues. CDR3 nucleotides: TGTGCCACCAGCAGTCGTACCCGGGGCTACGAGACCCAGTACTTC. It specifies CATSSRTRGYETQYF.

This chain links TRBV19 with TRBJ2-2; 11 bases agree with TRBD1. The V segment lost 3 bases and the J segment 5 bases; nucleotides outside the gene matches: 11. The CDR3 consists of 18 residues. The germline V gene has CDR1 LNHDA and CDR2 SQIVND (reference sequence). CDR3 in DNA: TGTGCCAGTAGTATCGGACAGGGGGCGCGTCTAGGGACCGGGGAGCTGTTTTTT. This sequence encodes CASSIGQGARLGTGELFF.

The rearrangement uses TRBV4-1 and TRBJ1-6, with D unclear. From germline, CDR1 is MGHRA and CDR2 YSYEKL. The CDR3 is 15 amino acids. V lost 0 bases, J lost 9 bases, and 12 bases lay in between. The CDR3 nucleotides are TGCGCCAGCAGCCAAGATCAAGGGTACCGTTCACCCCTCCACTTT. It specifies CASSQDQGYRSPLHF.

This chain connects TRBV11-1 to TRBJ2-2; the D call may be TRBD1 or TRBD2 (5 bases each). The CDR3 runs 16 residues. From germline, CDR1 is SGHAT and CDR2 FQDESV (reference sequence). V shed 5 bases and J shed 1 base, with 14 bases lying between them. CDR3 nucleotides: TGTGCCAGCAGCGGTACCGGGGCCCTGAACACCGGGGAGCTGTTTTTT. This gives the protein CASSGTGALNTGELFF. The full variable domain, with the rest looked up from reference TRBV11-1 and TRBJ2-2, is EAEVAQSPRYKITEKSQAVAFWCDPISGHATLYWYRQILGQGPELLVQFQDESVVDDSQLPKDRFSAERLKGVDSTLKIQPAELGDSAMYLCASSGTGALNTGELFFGEGSRLTVL.

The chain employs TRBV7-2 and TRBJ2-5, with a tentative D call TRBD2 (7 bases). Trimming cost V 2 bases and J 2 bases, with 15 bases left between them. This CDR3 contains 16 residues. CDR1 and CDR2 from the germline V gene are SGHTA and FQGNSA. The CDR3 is CASSLMWGGGQETQYF. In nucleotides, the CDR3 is TGTGCCAGCAGCTTAATGTGGGGGGGCGGACAAGAGACCCAGTACTTC.

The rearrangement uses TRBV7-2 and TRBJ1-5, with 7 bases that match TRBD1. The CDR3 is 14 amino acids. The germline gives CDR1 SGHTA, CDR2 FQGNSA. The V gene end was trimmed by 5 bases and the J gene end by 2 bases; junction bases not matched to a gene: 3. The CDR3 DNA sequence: TGTGCCAGCAGCGGTGACAGGGGCAATCAGCCCCAGCATTTT. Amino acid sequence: CASSGDRGNQPQHF.

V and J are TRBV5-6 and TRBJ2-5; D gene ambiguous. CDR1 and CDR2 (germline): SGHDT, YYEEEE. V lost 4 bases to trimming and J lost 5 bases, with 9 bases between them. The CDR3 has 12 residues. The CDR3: CASSLVMETQYF. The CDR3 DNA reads TGTGCCAGCAGCCTAGTGATGGAGACCCAGTACTTC. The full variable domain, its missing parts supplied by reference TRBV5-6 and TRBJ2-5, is DAGVTQSPTHLIKTRGQQVTLRCSPKSGHDTVSWYQQALGQGPQFIFQYYEEEERQRGNFPDRFSGHQFPNYSSELNVNALLLGDSALYLCASSLVMETQYFGPGTRLLVL.

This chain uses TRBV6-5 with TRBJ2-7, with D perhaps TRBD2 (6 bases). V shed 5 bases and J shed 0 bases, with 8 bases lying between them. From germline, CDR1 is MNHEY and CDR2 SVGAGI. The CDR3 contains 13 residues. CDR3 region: CASSRGISYEQYF. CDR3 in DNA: TGTGCCAGCAGTCGGGGGATCTCCTACGAGCAGTACTTC.

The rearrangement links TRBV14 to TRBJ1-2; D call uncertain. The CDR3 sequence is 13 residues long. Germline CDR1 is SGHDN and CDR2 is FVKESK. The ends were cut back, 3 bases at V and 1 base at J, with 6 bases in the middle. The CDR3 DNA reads TGTGCCAGCAGCCAGGACCTTAACTATGGCTACACCTTC. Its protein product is CASSQDLNYGYTF.